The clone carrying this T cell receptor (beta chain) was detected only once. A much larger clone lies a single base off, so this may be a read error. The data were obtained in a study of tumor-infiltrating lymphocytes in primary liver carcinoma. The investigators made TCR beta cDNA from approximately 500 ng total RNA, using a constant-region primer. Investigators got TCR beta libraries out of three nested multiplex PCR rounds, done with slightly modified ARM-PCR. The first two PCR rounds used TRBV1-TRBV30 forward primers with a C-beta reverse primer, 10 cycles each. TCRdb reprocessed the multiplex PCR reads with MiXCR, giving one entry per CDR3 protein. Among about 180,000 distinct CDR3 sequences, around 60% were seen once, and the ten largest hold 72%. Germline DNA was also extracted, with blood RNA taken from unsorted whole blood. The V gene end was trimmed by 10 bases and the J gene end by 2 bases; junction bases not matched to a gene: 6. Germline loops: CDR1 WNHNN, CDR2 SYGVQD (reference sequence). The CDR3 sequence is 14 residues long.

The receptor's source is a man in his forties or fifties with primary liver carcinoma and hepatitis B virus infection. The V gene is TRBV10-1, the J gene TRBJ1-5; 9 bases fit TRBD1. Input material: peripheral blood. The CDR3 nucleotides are TGCGCCAACCGTAGGACAGGGGGCAATCAGCCCCAGCATTTT. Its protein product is CANRRTGGNQPQHF.